This T cell receptor beta chain was retrieved from a study of OX40 agonist ivuxolimab in advanced cancers. Whole-study results and caveats: On average, CD8+ T cells showed a greater number of expanded clones than CD4+. Low normalized T-cell clonal expansion was also seen in some nonresponders.

Sequenced by immunoSEQ multiplex PCR; TCRdb stores in-frame clones only, minus some. The table has about 52,000 clones, roughly 91% seen once. Turning to this clone: The antigen remains unidentified.

The sequences come from CD4+ or CD8+ T cells sorted from blood, collected in a trial of the OX40 agonist ivuxolimab. The TCR comes from an adult with an advanced solid tumor such as melanoma, head and neck, liver or kidney cancer.

This chain's CDR3 is CASSISTGWENTEAFF. Written as DNA, the CDR3 is TGTGCCAGTAGTATAAGCACGGGATGGGAGAACACTGAAGCTTTCTTT. The rearrangement links TRBV19 to TRBJ1-1, with no clear D. Germline V gene sequence: CDR1 LNHDA, CDR2 SQIVND (reference sequence). This CDR3 is built from 16 residues. The V end was cut by 2 bases, the J end by 1 base, with 14 bases between. The full variable domain, completed using reference TRBV19 and TRBJ1-1, is DGGITQSPKYLFRKEGQNVTLSCEQNLNHDAMYWYRQDPGQGLRLIYYSQIVNDFQKGDIAEGYSVSREKKESFPLTVTSAQKNPTAFYLCASSISTGWENTEAFFGQGTRLTVV.